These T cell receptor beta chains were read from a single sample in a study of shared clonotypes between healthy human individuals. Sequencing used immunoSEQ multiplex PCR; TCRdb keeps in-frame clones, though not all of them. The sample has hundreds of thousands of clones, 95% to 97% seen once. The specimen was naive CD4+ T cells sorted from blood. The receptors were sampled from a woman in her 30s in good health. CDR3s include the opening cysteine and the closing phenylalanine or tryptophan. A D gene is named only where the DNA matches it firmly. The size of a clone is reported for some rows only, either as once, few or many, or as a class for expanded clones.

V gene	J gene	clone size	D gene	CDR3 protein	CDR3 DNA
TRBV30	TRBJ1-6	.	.	CAWNVWGESPLHF	TGTGCCTGGAACGTTTGGGGGGAATCACCCCTCCACTTT
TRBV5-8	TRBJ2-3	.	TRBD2	CASSLLAGGTDTQYF	TGTGCCAGCAGCTTACTAGCGGGAGGGACAGATACGCAGTATTTT
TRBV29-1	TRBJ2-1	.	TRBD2	CSVEMFLAANYNEQFF	TGCAGCGTTGAGATGTTCCTAGCGGCGAACTACAATGAGCAGTTCTTC
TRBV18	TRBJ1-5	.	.	CASSRSENQPQHF	TGTGCCAGCTCACGATCGGAAAATCAGCCCCAGCATTTT
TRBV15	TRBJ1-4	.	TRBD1	CATSNDTTDRGNEKLFF	TGTGCCACCAGCAACGACACAACGGACAGGGGTAATGAAAAACTGTTTTTT
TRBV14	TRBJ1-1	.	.	CASSLLGNTEAFF	TGTGCCAGCAGCCTATTAGGGAACACTGAAGCTTTCTTT
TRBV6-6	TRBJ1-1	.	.	CASSPGTYAEAFF	TGTGCCAGCAGTCCAGGGACTTATGCTGAAGCTTTCTTT
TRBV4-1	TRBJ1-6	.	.	CASSQVSERSLHF	TGCGCCAGCAGCCAAGTCTCCGAGAGGTCCCTCCACTTT
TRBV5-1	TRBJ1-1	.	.	CASSLDSNTEAFF	TGCGCCAGCAGCTTGGATAGTAACACTGAAGCTTTCTTT
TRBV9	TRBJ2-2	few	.	CASSGLVNTGELFF	TGTGCCAGCAGCGGGCTAGTGAACACCGGGGAGCTGTTTTTT
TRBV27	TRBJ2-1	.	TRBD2	CASSLSTSGSFHEQFF	TGTGCCAGCAGTTTATCGACTAGCGGGAGTTTCCATGAGCAGTTCTTC